Shown below are 6 T cell receptor beta chains from a single sample sequenced in a study of cytomegalovirus exposure and HLA in healthy donors. The PCR ran on 60 Vbeta and 13 Jbeta primers. Profiling relied on immunoSEQ multiplex PCR, and the TCRdb table lists in-frame clones only, not all of them. This table holds about 140,000 clones, 70% to 90% found once. Sequenced input: PBMCs. The receptors were sampled from a woman aged 40 to 50 in good health and CMV-seronegative.

The genes are TRBV5-4 and TRBJ2-3, with a possible D match to TRBD1 (5 bases). V was pared by 7 bases and J by 4 bases, with 19 bases between. The CDR3 is 15 residues long. From germline, CDR1 is SGHNT and CDR2 YYREEE (reference sequence). The CDR3 reads CASSNKQGLPDTQYF. The CDR3 DNA follows: TGTGCCAGCTCAAATAAGCAGGGCCTACCAGATACGCAGTATTTT. The entire variable domain, with the rest obtained from reference TRBV5-4 and TRBJ2-3, is as follows: ETGVTQSPTHLIKTRGQQVTLRCSSQSGHNTVSWYQQALGQGPQFIFQYYREEENGRGNFPPRFSGLQFPNYSSELNVNALELDDSALYLCASSNKQGLPDTQYFGPGTRLTVL.

The chain carries TRBV4-2 and TRBJ2-1; possible D gene TRBD2, 5 bases. The CDR3 has 19 amino acids. Trimming stripped 1 base from V and 8 bases from J, with 27 bases between. Looked up from germline, CDR1 is LGHNA and CDR2 is YNFKEQ. CDR3 region: CASSQVLKIPKRTYDEQFF. The CDR3 nucleotides read TGTGCCAGCAGCCAAGTTCTGAAGATCCCGAAGCGGACTTATGATGAGCAGTTCTTC.

Worth noting for this clone: This same CDR3 is encoded by further DNA sequences in the sample. The V gene is TRBV5-4, the J gene TRBJ2-1; D might be TRBD2 (7 bases). Germline V lookup: CDR1 SGHNT, CDR2 YYREEE (reference sequence). The length of the CDR3 is 16 residues. The V end lost 0 bases, the J end lost 0 bases, and 10 bases lay between the germline ends. The CDR3 nucleotides read TGTGCCAGCAGCTTGGCGGGGGGCAGCTCCTACAATGAGCAGTTCTTC. It translates to CASSLAGGSSYNEQFF.

The V and J genes are TRBV5-1 and TRBJ2-2; D may be TRBD2 (5 bases). In germline, CDR1 is SGHRS, CDR2 YFSETQ. Deletions cut 4 bases from V and 1 base from J, with 14 bases between. The CDR3 runs 16 residues. CDR3 sequence: CASSAAIAMNTGELFF. DNA for the CDR3: TGCGCCAGCAGCGCGGCGATAGCGATGAACACCGGGGAGCTGTTTTTT. Using reference TRBV5-1 and TRBJ2-2 for the parts outside the CDR3, the full variable domain is KAGVTQTPRYLIKTRGQQVTLSCSPISGHRSVSWYQQTPGQGLQFLFEYFSETQRNKGNFPGRFSGRQFSNSRSEMNVSTLELGDSALYLCASSAAIAMNTGELFFGEGSRLTVL.

The rearrangement uses TRBV2 and TRBJ2-7; perhaps TRBD2 as D (6 bases). This CDR3 has 15 amino acids. Trimming took 7 bases from V and 1 from J, leaving 17 bases between them. Germline V CDR1 and CDR2: SNHLY, FYNNEI. In DNA form, the CDR3 reads TGTGCCAGCACCCCAGTGGGGGGACCTTCCTACGAGCAGTACTTC. Residues: CASTPVGGPSYEQYF.

This clone has just a few counts. The rearrangement uses TRBV29-1 and TRBJ2-1; 8 nucleotides match TRBD2. The J segment lost 3 bases and the V segment lost 4 bases, leaving 8 bases of the junction unmatched. The CDR3 has 15 amino acids. CDR1 SQVTM and CDR2 ANQGSEA come from the germline V gene. The CDR3 region is CSVVGVAGRYNEQFF. CDR3 nucleotides: TGCAGCGTTGTAGGGGTAGCGGGACGCTACAATGAGCAGTTCTTC.